This T cell receptor beta chain was obtained from a study of T cell changes during pregnancy in multiple sclerosis. Germline assignment: CDR1 LGHNA and CDR2 YNFKEQ. CDR3 length: 15 residues. The V end lost 0 bases, the J end lost 8 bases, and 16 bases lay between the germline ends. Here immunoSEQ multiplex PCR was the method, and the copy in TCRdb shows in-frame clones only, minus some. The table has under 70,000 clones, about 89% seen once; the top ten hold 0.76%. The source material was CD4+ T cells from peripheral blood mononuclear cells, sampled in the first trimester of pregnancy. This receptor was identified in a female donor with multiple sclerosis, enrolled in a pregnancy study. This sequence joins TRBV4-2 and TRBJ1-2, with a possible D match to TRBD1 (6 bases). The CDR3 nucleotides are TGTGCCAGCAGCCAAGATCGGATAGGGGGTAGAGGCTACACCTTC. The encoded protein is CASSQDRIGGRGYTF.